Below, 31 T cell receptor beta chains from the same sample are listed, as sequenced in a study of blood T cell repertoires in COVID-19. The table came from immunoSEQ multiplex PCR; TCRdb's copy has only in-frame clones and leaves some out. The sample lists just over 150,000 clones, approximately 90% occurring once. Sequenced input: PBMCs or T cells enriched from blood (not recorded which). All receptors come from a woman aged 50 to 60 who had recovered from COVID-19.

Of note for this clone: The junction differs from germline at one of its ends, possibly a read error. Distinct nucleotide sequences in the sample also encode this CDR3. The chain carries TRBV7-7 and TRBJ1-1; D uncertain. CDR1 is SSHAT, CDR2 FNYEAQ, per germline (reference sequence). This CDR3 contains 13 residues. CDR3: CASSLAGNTEAFF. The CDR3 region has the DNA TGTGCTAGCAGCTTGGCAGGGAACACTGAAGCTTTCTTT.

The chain recombines TRBV4-3 with TRBJ2-1, with D maybe TRBD2 (6 bases). Trimming removed 5 bases at V and 0 bases at J, with 11 bases between. Germline V CDR1 and CDR2: LGHNA, YSLEER. There are 15 residues in the CDR3. CDR3 amino acids: CASSWGLSSYNEQFF. The CDR3 DNA sequence: TGCGCCAGCAGCTGGGGACTTAGCTCCTACAATGAGCAGTTCTTC.

The chain joins TRBV11-2 to TRBJ1-1, with TRBD1 matching over 9 bases. The CDR3 runs 14 residues. Germline loops: CDR1 SGHAT, CDR2 FQNNGV. Unmatched junction bases numbered 4, after V lost 3 bases and J lost 5 bases. The CDR3 region is CASSFDRGRTEAFF. The DNA of the CDR3 is TGTGCCAGCAGCTTCGACAGGGGGAGGACTGAAGCTTTCTTT.

V is TRBV9 and J is TRBJ2-1, with D perhaps TRBD2 (7 bases). Germline V gene lookup returns CDR1 SGDLS and CDR2 YYNGEE. Trimming pared 3 bases from V and 16 bases from J, leaving 17 bases between. The CDR3 is 12 amino acids. CDR3 in DNA: TGTGCCAGCAGCGAGCAACGGGGGGCCCCTTTCTTC. This gives the protein CASSEQRGAPFF.

CDR3 residues: CASSRRWGGGANEQFF. For the CDR3, the DNA is TGTGCCAGCAGCCGAAGGTGGGGCGGGGGGGCAAATGAGCAGTTCTTC. V usage is TRBV3-1 (or the pseudogene TRBV3-2) and J usage is TRBJ2-1, with TRBD2 matching 9 bases. Germline trimming cut 4 bases from V and 7 bases from J; bases unmatched to any gene: 11. CDR1 is LGHDT and CDR2 is YNNKEL in the germline V gene (reference sequence). CDR3 length equals 16 residues.

The CDR3 protein is CATGQTATNEKLFF. CDR3 sequence (DNA): TGTGCCACCGGACAGACCGCAACTAATGAAAAACTGTTTTTT. The gene calls are TRBV10-3 and TRBJ1-4; D may be TRBD1 (6 bases). Germline CDR1 ENHRY, CDR2 SYGVKD. Trimming left V 10 bases short and J 0 bases short, with 12 bases between. This CDR3 has 14 residues.

The CDR3: CAWSVGLAGSGELFF. The CDR3 nucleotides are TGTGCCTGGAGTGTAGGTCTAGCGGGGTCCGGGGAGCTGTTTTTT. This chain links TRBV30 with TRBJ2-2, with 9 bases that match TRBD2. Germline V CDR1 and CDR2: GTSNPN, SVGIG (reference sequence). There are 15 residues in the CDR3. The J segment lost 6 bases and the V segment lost 0 bases, leaving 5 bases of the junction unmatched. Combining the CDR3 with reference TRBV30 and TRBJ2-2 gives the whole variable domain SQTIHQWPATLVQPVGSPLSLECTVEGTSNPNLYWYRQAAGRGLQLLFYSVGIGQISSEVPQNLSASRPQDRQFILSSKKLLLSDSGFYLCAWSVGLAGSGELFFGEGSRLTVL.

The rearrangement joins TRBV19 to TRBJ2-1; TRBD1 agrees at 7 bases. CDR1 and CDR2 (germline): LNHDA, SQIVND (reference sequence). The CDR3 has 15 residues. J was trimmed by 8 bases and V by 7 bases; bases with no gene match: 14. Here the CDR3 DNA reads TGTGCCAGTACCACAGGGAAGACAGGGAACGATGAGCAGTTCTTC. Protein: CASTTGKTGNDEQFF.

The rearrangement uses TRBV27 and TRBJ2-1; TRBD1 agrees at 7 bases. This CDR3 contains 15 residues. The germline V gene has CDR1 MNHEY and CDR2 SMNVEV (reference sequence). J was trimmed by 7 bases and V by 3 bases; bases with no gene match: 9. In DNA, the CDR3 is TGTGCCAGCAGTTTGAGGCAGGGGGTTGAAAATGAGCAGTTCTTC. Its protein is CASSLRQGVENEQFF.

The gene calls are TRBV6-2 or TRBV6-3 and TRBJ2-1; TRBD1 matches 7 bases. Germline-derived CDR1 and CDR2 are MNHEY and SVGEGT. J lost 6 bases, V lost 5 bases, and 4 bases had no gene match. The CDR3 extends over 13 amino acids. CDR3 protein: CASSLTGVNEQFF. Written as DNA, the CDR3 is TGTGCCAGCAGTCTTACAGGGGTCAATGAGCAGTTCTTC.

This chain uses TRBV24-1 with TRBJ2-3; D gene ambiguous. V lost 7 bases to trimming and J lost 5 bases, with 9 bases between them. There are 12 residues in the CDR3. The germline V gene has CDR1 KGHDR and CDR2 SFDVKD. The CDR3 DNA sequence: TGTGCCACCAGCCTTCTCGGAGATACGCAGTATTTT. It is translated as CATSLLGDTQYF.

The chain carries TRBV3-1 (or the pseudogene TRBV3-2) and TRBJ2-3; 14 bases line up with TRBD2. The CDR3 spans 17 residues. Germline lookup yields CDR1 LGHDT and CDR2 YNNKEL (reference sequence). Trimming at V came to 4 bases and at J to 1 base, leaving 4 bases not matched to a gene. This CDR3 reads CASSPSGLAGGTDTQYF. The CDR3 nucleotides are TGTGCCAGCAGCCCATCGGGACTAGCGGGGGGCACAGATACGCAGTATTTT.

This chain joins TRBV6-2 or TRBV6-3 and TRBJ1-1; TRBD1 agrees at 9 bases. This CDR3 has 15 residues. J was trimmed by 5 bases and V by 3 bases; bases with no gene match: 7. Germline values: CDR1 MNHEY, CDR2 SVGEGT. This CDR3 reads CASSYQGTGYTEAFF. The CDR3 nucleotides read TGTGCCAGCAGTTATCAAGGGACAGGGTATACTGAAGCTTTCTTT.

This chain joins TRBV7-2 and TRBJ2-5; 14 bases are shared with TRBD2. Trimming removed 5 bases from V and 5 bases from J; junction bases left unmatched: 7. This CDR3 spans 16 amino acids. CDR1 is SGHTA and CDR2 is FQGNSA in the germline V gene. The CDR3 nucleotides read TGTGCCAGCAGCCGTTGGACTAGCGGGGGGCGGGAGACCCAGTACTTC. It yields the protein CASSRWTSGGRETQYF.

The chain joins TRBV3-1 (or the pseudogene TRBV3-2) to TRBJ1-6; D is unresolved. CDR1 and CDR2 from the germline V gene are LGHDT and YNNKEL (reference sequence). This CDR3 is 11 amino acids long. The V end was cut by 0 bases, the J end by 13 bases, with 4 bases between. The DNA of the CDR3 is TGTGCCAGCAGCCAAGAATCGCCCCTCCACTTT. As protein: CASSQESPLHF.

V gene TRBV6-5 combines with J gene TRBJ2-7; TRBD1 agrees at 8 bases. This CDR3 is built from 15 residues. Germline CDR1 MNHEY, CDR2 SVGAGI. The V gene end was trimmed by 0 bases and the J gene end by 2 bases; junction bases not matched to a gene: 3. CDR3 sequence (DNA): TGTGCCAGCAGTTACTCGGGGACAGGAACCTACGAGCAGTACTTC. Translated: CASSYSGTGTYEQYF.

Written as DNA, the CDR3 is TGTGCCAGCAGCTTGAGTACGCATACTGAAGCTTTCTTT. This encodes CASSLSTHTEAFF. V gene TRBV11-2 combines with J gene TRBJ1-1, with D unclear. Germline V gene sequence: CDR1 SGHAT, CDR2 FQNNGV. Trimming shortened V by 3 bases and J by 5 bases, and 10 bases separated the two germline ends. The CDR3 loop spans 13 amino acids.

The V gene is TRBV2, the J gene TRBJ1-1; D possibly corresponds to TRBD1 (6 bases). Looked up from germline, CDR1 is SNHLY and CDR2 is FYNNEI. V lost 1 base and J lost 1, with 7 bases in between. The CDR3 runs 14 residues. The CDR3 is CASSEGTANTEAFF. The CDR3 DNA is TGTGCCAGCAGTGAAGGGACAGCGAACACTGAAGCTTTCTTT. The full variable domain, completed using reference TRBV2 and TRBJ1-1, is EPEVTQTPSHQVTQMGQEVILRCVPISNHLYFYWYRQILGQKVEFLVSFYNNEISEKSEIFDDQFSVERPDGSNFTLKIRSTKLEDSAMYFCASSEGTANTEAFFGQGTRLTVV.

The chain recombines TRBV3-1 (or the pseudogene TRBV3-2) with TRBJ2-5; a weak D match, TRBD2 (6 bases). V was clipped by 4 bases and J by 5 bases, with 14 bases between them. Germline CDR1 is LGHDT and CDR2 is YNNKEL (reference sequence). This CDR3 is built from 14 residues. CDR3 in DNA: TGTGCCAGCAGCCGCGGACTACCCAAGGAGACCCAGTACTTC. Its protein product is CASSRGLPKETQYF.

In DNA form, the CDR3 reads TGTGCCAGCAGCGTAACCGGGATGGATGGAAACACCATATATTTT. Its protein product is CASSVTGMDGNTIYF. The chain couples TRBV9 to TRBJ1-3; D ambiguous. This CDR3 has 15 residues. Per the germline V gene, CDR1 is SGDLS and CDR2 is YYNGEE. Trimming removed 1 base at V and 3 bases at J, with 11 bases between.

The chain links TRBV2 to TRBJ2-5, with D possibly matching TRBD1 (5 bases). Germline V lookup: CDR1 SNHLY, CDR2 FYNNEI. The CDR3 consists of 15 residues. V shed 1 base and J shed 1 base, with 10 bases lying between them. CDR3 protein: CASSEEATAQETQYF. In nucleotides, the CDR3 is TGTGCCAGCAGTGAAGAAGCGACAGCCCAAGAGACCCAGTACTTC.

The chain couples TRBV10-1 to TRBJ1-2; 10 nucleotides match TRBD1. Germline V gives CDR1 WNHNN, CDR2 SYGVQD (reference sequence). The CDR3 is 22 amino acids. Trimming cost V 0 bases and J 3 bases; bases outside gene matches: 22. The DNA of the CDR3 is TGCGCCAGCAGTGAGTCCTATTGTAAGAGAATGGGACAGGGGACGATGTACTATGGCTACACCTTC. This codes for CASSESYCKRMGQGTMYYGYTF.

This rearrangement joins TRBV7-6 to TRBJ1-3; 7 bases match TRBD1. CDR1 and CDR2 from the germline V gene are SGHVS and FNYEAQ. J lost 3 bases, V lost 5 bases, and 7 bases had no gene match. The CDR3 loop spans 15 amino acids. CDR3 sequence: CASSNPPGGGNTIYF. The DNA of the CDR3 is TGTGCCAGCAGCAACCCCCCAGGGGGTGGAAACACCATATATTTT.

The table lists this clone with a few counts. The rearrangement joins TRBV7-8 to TRBJ2-2; the D gene is possibly TRBD2 (6 bases). Germline CDR1 SGHVS, CDR2 FQNEAQ. CDR3 length equals 17 residues. V shed 1 base and J shed 4 bases, with 16 bases lying between them. The CDR3 DNA follows: TGTGCCAGCAGCTTAGGGAGGAGGACTATGGGCACCGGGGAGCTGTTTTTT. Translating it yields CASSLGRRTMGTGELFF.

The V call is TRBV29-1, the J call TRBJ1-3; D gene ambiguous. This CDR3 is 14 amino acids long. V was clipped by 3 bases and J by 7 bases, with 16 bases between them. The germline V gene has CDR1 SQVTM and CDR2 ANQGSEA. CDR3 coding DNA: TGCAGCGTTGAGGAGCCGCCCCCTACGAACACCATATATTTT. Amino acid sequence: CSVEEPPPTNTIYF.

On this clone itself: A read error may produce the germline difference seen at one junction end. The chain carries TRBV2 and TRBJ1-2, with 7 bases fitting TRBD1. The CDR3 contains 10 residues. CDR1 is SNHLY, CDR2 FYNNEI, per germline. CDR3: CASRGTVSPF. In DNA form, the CDR3 reads TGTGCCAGCAGGGGGACAGTTTCCCCCTTC. Filled out from reference TRBV2 and TRBJ1-2, the complete variable domain reads EPEVTQTPSHQVTQMGQEVILRCVPISNHLYFYWYRQILGQKVEFLVSFYNNEISEKSEIFDDQFSVERPDGSNFTLKIRSTKLEDSAMYFCASRGTVSPFGSGTRLTVV.

The rearrangement links TRBV2 to TRBJ2-5; TRBD1 matches 7 bases. There are 12 residues in the CDR3. The germline V gene has CDR1 SNHLY and CDR2 FYNNEI. Trimming cost V 7 bases and J 5 bases; bases outside gene matches: 4. The CDR3 DNA reads TGTGCCAGCACTAGGGGGCAGGAGACCCAGTACTTC. Protein: CASTRGQETQYF.

The J gene is TRBJ2-5, the V gene TRBV5-1; 7 bases match TRBD2. Germline V gives CDR1 SGHRS, CDR2 YFSETQ. The CDR3 extends over 14 amino acids. Trimming cost V 0 bases and J 4 bases; bases outside gene matches: 3. The CDR3 loop reads CASSLAGGGETQYF. CDR3 nucleotides: TGCGCCAGCAGCTTGGCCGGCGGGGGAGAGACCCAGTACTTC.

The rearrangement uses TRBV4-3 and TRBJ1-2; a weak D match, TRBD1 (6 bases). Trimming pared 1 base from V and 5 bases from J, leaving 11 bases between. Germline V gene data show CDR1 as LGHNA and CDR2 as YSLEER. This CDR3 region has 14 residues. CDR3 sequence reads: CASSQVQGGYGYTF. CDR3 DNA sequence: TGCGCCAGCAGCCAAGTACAGGGCGGGTATGGCTACACCTTC.

The rearrangement uses TRBV19 and TRBJ1-4; a weak D match, TRBD1 (6 bases). This CDR3 is built from 14 residues. V was trimmed by 6 bases and J by 8 bases, leaving 16 bases between them. CDR1 and CDR2 (germline): LNHDA, SQIVND (reference sequence). This CDR3 is CASSLNRVEEKLFF. DNA for the CDR3: TGTGCCAGTAGCCTTAACAGGGTAGAAGAAAAACTGTTTTTT.

The rearrangement joins TRBV7-2 to TRBJ1-1, with D perhaps TRBD1 (5 bases). V lost 2 bases, J lost 0 bases, and 10 bases lay in between. CDR3 length: 15 residues. Germline CDR1 is SGHTA and CDR2 is FQGNSA. The CDR3 region is CASSLQGTMNTEAFF. The CDR3 DNA reads TGTGCCAGCAGCTTACAGGGTACCATGAACACTGAAGCTTTCTTT.